A selection of T cell receptor beta chains follows, all from one sample in a study of tumor-infiltrating lymphocytes in primary liver carcinoma. TCRdb re-called the multiplex PCR reads with MiXCR, one entry per CDR3 protein. The sample lists almost 200,000 distinct CDR3 sequences; less than 70% were seen once. The source material was peripheral blood. The source is a woman aged 55 to 70 with primary liver carcinoma and hepatitis B virus infection. Both conserved end residues are trimmed from each CDR3. D genes are given only for firm matches.

j_gene: TRBJ2-5
d_gene: TRBD2
v_gene: TRBV28
CDR3aa: ASSSPGLVVSETQY

j_gene: TRBJ2-1
d_gene: NA
v_gene: TRBV11-2
CDR3aa: ASSLEFSVEQF

j_gene: TRBJ2-5
d_gene: TRBD2
v_gene: TRBV11-2
CDR3aa: ASSLGGKEVQY

j_gene: TRBJ2-1
d_gene: NA
v_gene: TRBV19
CDR3aa: ASSTGLAYNEQF

j_gene: TRBJ2-1
d_gene: NA
v_gene: TRBV10-3
CDR3aa: AISEANEQF

j_gene: TRBJ2-7
d_gene: NA
v_gene: TRBV11-2
CDR3aa: ASSLMIEQY

j_gene: TRBJ2-1
d_gene: NA
v_gene: TRBV5-1
CDR3aa: ASSLGTTLLYNEQF

j_gene: TRBJ1-1
d_gene: NA
v_gene: TRBV6-1
CDR3aa: VSSSYRDTEAF

j_gene: TRBJ2-2
d_gene: NA
v_gene: TRBV28
CDR3aa: ASSRDGLANTGELF

j_gene: TRBJ2-1
d_gene: TRBD2
v_gene: TRBV29-1
CDR3aa: CVHTASGTSRKSAQF

j_gene: TRBJ2-1
d_gene: TRBD2
v_gene: TRBV11-2
CDR3aa: ASSLGTSGNWDEQF

j_gene: TRBJ2-2
d_gene: NA
v_gene: TRBV11-1
CDR3aa: VSSMGGGELF

j_gene: TRBJ1-6
d_gene: NA
v_gene: TRBV4-1
CDR3aa: ASNQPVQGIGSPLH

j_gene: TRBJ2-4
d_gene: NA
v_gene: TRBV11-2
CDR3aa: ASSLEPASQAIQY

j_gene: TRBJ2-3
d_gene: NA
v_gene: TRBV5-1
CDR3aa: ASIDYSTDTQY

j_gene: TRBJ2-7
d_gene: TRBD2
v_gene: TRBV4-2
CDR3aa: ASSLVLASGYEQY

j_gene: TRBJ2-1
d_gene: TRBD2
v_gene: TRBV12-3/TRBV12-4
CDR3aa: ASLRQAGFYNEQF

j_gene: TRBJ2-7
d_gene: NA
v_gene: TRBV6-6
CDR3aa: ASSSGLGYEQY

j_gene: TRBJ2-3
d_gene: NA
v_gene: TRBV5-1
CDR3aa: ASSRLVGTDTQY

j_gene: TRBJ1-5
d_gene: TRBD1
v_gene: TRBV2
CDR3aa: VSSERTGLNQPQH

j_gene: TRBJ2-3
d_gene: NA
v_gene: TRBV7-9
CDR3aa: ATNVKSGVADTQY

j_gene: TRBJ2-1
d_gene: NA
v_gene: TRBV11-2
CDR3aa: ASSLDRCDNERF

j_gene: TRBJ2-7
d_gene: NA
v_gene: TRBV11-2
CDR3aa: ASSSGQSYEQY

j_gene: TRBJ2-2
d_gene: TRBD2
v_gene: TRBV5-4
CDR3aa: ASSPGASGGGELS

j_gene: TRBJ2-3
d_gene: TRBD2
v_gene: TRBV29-1
CDR3aa: SVKPTGLAECTDMQY

j_gene: TRBJ2-5
d_gene: TRBD2
v_gene: TRBV5-5
CDR3aa: ASRPGLAGFGEAQY

j_gene: TRBJ2-5
d_gene: NA
v_gene: TRBV12-3/TRBV12-4
CDR3aa: ASSRNQETQY

j_gene: TRBJ2-3
d_gene: TRBD1
v_gene: TRBV11-2
CDR3aa: ASSLRPGTGSGTDTQY

j_gene: TRBJ1-2
d_gene: NA
v_gene: TRBV14
CDR3aa: ASNLNRDRAGYT

j_gene: TRBJ2-5
d_gene: NA
v_gene: TRBV6-6
CDR3aa: ASSFSTYRAPQETQY

j_gene: TRBJ1-1
d_gene: NA
v_gene: TRBV7-8
CDR3aa: ASSLSQGRTEAF

j_gene: TRBJ2-2
d_gene: TRBD1
v_gene: TRBV11-2
CDR3aa: ASSLPGTGDTGELF

j_gene: TRBJ2-3
d_gene: NA
v_gene: TRBV29-1
CDR3aa: SVPGLAGSTDMQY

j_gene: TRBJ2-1
d_gene: TRBD2
v_gene: TRBV6-5
CDR3aa: ASGRGAGRYEHF

j_gene: TRBJ2-7
d_gene: NA
v_gene: TRBV28
CDR3aa: ASSSLRYEQY

j_gene: TRBJ2-1
d_gene: TRBD2
v_gene: TRBV4-1
CDR3aa: ASSGGLAGLYHRYNEQF

j_gene: TRBJ2-7
d_gene: NA
v_gene: TRBV5-1
CDR3aa: ANSLAGKGIYEQY

j_gene: TRBJ1-1
d_gene: NA
v_gene: TRBV5-1
CDR3aa: ASSIDLANTEAF

j_gene: TRBJ1-1
d_gene: NA
v_gene: TRBV29-1
CDR3aa: NVEEGGTEAF

j_gene: TRBJ2-1
d_gene: TRBD2
v_gene: TRBV7-9
CDR3aa: ASSIGTSPNEQF